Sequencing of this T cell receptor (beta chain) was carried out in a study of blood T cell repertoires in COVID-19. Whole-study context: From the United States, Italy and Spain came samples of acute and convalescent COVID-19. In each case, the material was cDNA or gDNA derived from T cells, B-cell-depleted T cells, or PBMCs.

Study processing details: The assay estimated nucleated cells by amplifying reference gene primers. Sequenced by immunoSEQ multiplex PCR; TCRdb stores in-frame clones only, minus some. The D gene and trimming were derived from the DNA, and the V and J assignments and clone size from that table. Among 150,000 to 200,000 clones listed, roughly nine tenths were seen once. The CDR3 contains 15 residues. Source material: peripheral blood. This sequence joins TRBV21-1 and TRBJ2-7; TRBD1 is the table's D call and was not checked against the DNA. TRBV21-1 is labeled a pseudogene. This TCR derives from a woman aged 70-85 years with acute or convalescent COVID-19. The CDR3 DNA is TGTGCCAGCAGCGCACCACGGGGACAGGGGATCGAGCAGTACTTC. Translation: CASSAPRGQGIEQYF.